This T cell receptor beta chain was captured by sequencing in a study of blood T cells in healthy people across ages. Overall study context: About one barcoded beta molecule was captured per two T cells (by template switching).

Regarding this clonotype: Its antigen remains unknown.

The study, taken as a whole, reports: Diversity of TCR beta per million T cells declined in a roughly linear way with age. A greater number of naive CD4+ cells and higher diversity distinguished long-lived donors from aged donors.

Using a J-beta primer mix together with a sample-barcoded 5' primer, a second PCR was run for about 7 to 12 cycles. Sequencing recovered at least 3 million CDR3-containing paired-end reads from each sample. TCRdb reprocessed the 5' RACE reads via MiXCR and lists one record per CDR3 protein. The profile shows 1.5 million to 2 million distinct CDR3 sequences, about two fifths of them singletons. The sequence derives from a human donor in good health. Input material: blood.

The DNA for the CDR3 is TGTGCCATCAGTGATGGGACTAGCGACGAGCAGTACTTC. Translating gives CAISDGTSDEQYF. The V and J genes are TRBV10-3 and TRBJ2-7, with 10 positions matching TRBD2. CDR1 and CDR2 (germline): ENHRY, SYGVKD. This CDR3 has 13 residues. With 3 bases clipped from V and 5 bases from J, the junction kept 1 base outside the gene matches.